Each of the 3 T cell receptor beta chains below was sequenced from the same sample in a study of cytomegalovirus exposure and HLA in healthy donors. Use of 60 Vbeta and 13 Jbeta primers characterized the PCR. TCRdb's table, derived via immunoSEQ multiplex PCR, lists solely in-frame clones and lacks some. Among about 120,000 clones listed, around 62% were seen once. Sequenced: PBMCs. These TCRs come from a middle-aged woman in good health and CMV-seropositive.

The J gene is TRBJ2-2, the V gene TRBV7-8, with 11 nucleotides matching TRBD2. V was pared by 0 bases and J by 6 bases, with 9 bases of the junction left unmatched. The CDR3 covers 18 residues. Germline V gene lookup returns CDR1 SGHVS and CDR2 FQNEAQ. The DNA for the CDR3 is TGTGCCAGCAGCTTAGCTCGTAGCGGGAGGGCCTTCGCCGGGGAGCTGTTTTTT. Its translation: CASSLARSGRAFAGELFF. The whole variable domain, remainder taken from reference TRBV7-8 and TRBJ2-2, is GAGVSQSPRYKVAKRGQDVALRCDPISGHVSLFWYQQALGQGPEFLTYFQNEAQLDKSGLPSDRFFAERPEGSVSTLKIQRTQQEDSAVYLCASSLARSGRAFAGELFFGEGSRLTVL.

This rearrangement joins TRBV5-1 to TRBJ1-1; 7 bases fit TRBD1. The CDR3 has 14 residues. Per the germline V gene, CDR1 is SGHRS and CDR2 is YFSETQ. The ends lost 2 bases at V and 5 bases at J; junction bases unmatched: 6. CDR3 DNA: TGCGCCAGCAGCTTCGACAGGGCGAGGACTGAAGCTTTCTTT. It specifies CASSFDRARTEAFF.

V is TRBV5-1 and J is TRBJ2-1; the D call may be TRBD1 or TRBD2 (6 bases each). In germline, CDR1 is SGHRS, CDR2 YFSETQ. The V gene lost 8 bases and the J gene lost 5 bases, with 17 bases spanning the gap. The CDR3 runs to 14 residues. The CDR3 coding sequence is TGCGCCAGTAGCAGGGGACTCAGGGACAATGAGCAGTTCTTC. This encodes CASSRGLRDNEQFF.